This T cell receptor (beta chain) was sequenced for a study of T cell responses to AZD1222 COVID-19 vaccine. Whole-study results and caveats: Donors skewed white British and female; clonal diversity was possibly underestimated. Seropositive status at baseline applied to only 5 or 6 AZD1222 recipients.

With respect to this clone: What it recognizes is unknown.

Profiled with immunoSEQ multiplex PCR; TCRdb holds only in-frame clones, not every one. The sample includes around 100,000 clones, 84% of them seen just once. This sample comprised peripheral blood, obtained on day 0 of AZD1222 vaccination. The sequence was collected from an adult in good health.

The CDR3 loop is CASRSGTTTQYF. DNA of the CDR3: TGTGCCAGCAGGTCCGGGACTACGACCCAGTACTTC. This chain links TRBV6-5 with TRBJ2-5; 7 positions match TRBD2. The V and J ends lost 6 bases and 7 bases, in that order; junction bases with no gene match: 5. The CDR3 is made up of 12 amino acids. Germline loops: CDR1 MNHEY, CDR2 SVGAGI.